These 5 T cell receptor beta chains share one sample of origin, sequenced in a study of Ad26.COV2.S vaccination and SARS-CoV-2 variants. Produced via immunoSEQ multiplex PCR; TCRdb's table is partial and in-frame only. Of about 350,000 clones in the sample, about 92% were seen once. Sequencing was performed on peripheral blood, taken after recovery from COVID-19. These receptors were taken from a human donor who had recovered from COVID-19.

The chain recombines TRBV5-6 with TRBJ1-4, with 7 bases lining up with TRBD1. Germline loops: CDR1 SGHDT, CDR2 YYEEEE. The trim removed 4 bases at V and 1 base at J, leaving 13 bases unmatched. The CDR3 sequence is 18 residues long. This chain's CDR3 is CASSLLGTAALTNEKLFF. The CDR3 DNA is TGTGCCAGCAGCCTCCTCGGGACAGCTGCTTTAACTAATGAAAAACTGTTTTTT. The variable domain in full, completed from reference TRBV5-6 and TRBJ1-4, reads DAGVTQSPTHLIKTRGQQVTLRCSPKSGHDTVSWYQQALGQGPQFIFQYYEEEERQRGNFPDRFSGHQFPNYSSELNVNALLLGDSALYLCASSLLGTAALTNEKLFFGSGTQLSVL.

The CDR3 protein is CASSPDRSYGYTF. CDR3 DNA: TGTGCCAGCAGTCCGGACAGGAGCTATGGCTACACCTTC. J is TRBJ1-2 and V is TRBV27; 7 bases match TRBD1. Per the germline V gene, CDR1 is MNHEY and CDR2 is SMNVEV (reference sequence). The CDR3 length is 13 residues. The V gene end was trimmed by 5 bases and the J gene end by 4 bases; junction bases not matched to a gene: 4.

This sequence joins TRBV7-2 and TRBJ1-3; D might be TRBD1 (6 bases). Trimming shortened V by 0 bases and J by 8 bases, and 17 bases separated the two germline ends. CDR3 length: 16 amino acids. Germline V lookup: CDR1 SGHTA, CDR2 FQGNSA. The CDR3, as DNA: TGTGCCAGCAGCTTAGCCTGGGGGGGGCGCGGAGACACCATATATTTT. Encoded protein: CASSLAWGGRGDTIYF.

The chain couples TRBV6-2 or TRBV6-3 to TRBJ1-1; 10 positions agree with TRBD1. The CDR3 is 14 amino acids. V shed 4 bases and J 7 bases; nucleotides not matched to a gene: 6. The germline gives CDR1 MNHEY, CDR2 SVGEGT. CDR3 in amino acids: CASSSDRGRVEAFF. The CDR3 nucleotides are TGTGCCAGCAGTTCAGACAGGGGGCGCGTTGAAGCTTTCTTT.

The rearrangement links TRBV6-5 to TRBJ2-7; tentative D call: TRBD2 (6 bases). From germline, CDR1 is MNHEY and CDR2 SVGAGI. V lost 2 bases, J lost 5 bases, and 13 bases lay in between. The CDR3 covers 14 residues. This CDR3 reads CASSYRRGPHEQYF. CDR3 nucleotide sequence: TGTGCCAGCAGTTACAGGAGGGGCCCCCACGAGCAGTACTTC.